One sample yielded the 31 T cell receptor beta chains listed below, sequenced in a study of T cells generated in artificial thymic organoids. Reverse primers in the TRAC or TRBC constant regions drove separate semi-nested PCRs for TCRalpha and TCRbeta. TCRdb reprocessed the 5' RACE reads via MiXCR and lists one record per CDR3 protein. The sample yields some 5,000 distinct CDR3 sequences, roughly 32% seen once. Sequenced input: naive CD8+ T cells from blood. Subset reported: CD3+TCRalphabeta+CD8SP T cells; for blood, CD45RO-CCR7+ naive CD8+ T cells. These receptors all stem from a human donor who gave cord blood stem cells for thymic organoid culture, a cardiac surgery patient who gave postnatal thymus, or a blood donor (not recorded which).

This clonotype was recorded only once. This may arise from a read error, as a much more abundant clone is one base away. V gene TRBV4-2 combines with J gene TRBJ2-7; possibly TRBD2 for D (5 bases). Germline-derived CDR1 and CDR2 are LGHNA and YNFKEQ. The CDR3 has 15 residues. Trimming took 5 bases from V and 6 from J, leaving 20 bases between them. CDR3 protein: CASSGLVGRSGEQYF. CDR3 bases: TGTGCCAGCAGCGGACTGGTTGGGCGCTCGGGCGAGCAGTACTTC.

This sequence joins TRBV4-1 and TRBJ2-2; D may correspond to TRBD1 or TRBD2 (5 bases each). Germline-derived CDR1 and CDR2 are MGHRA and YSYEKL. The CDR3 has 14 amino acids. V was clipped by 4 bases and J by 5 bases, with 11 bases between them. In nucleotides, the CDR3 is TGCGCCAGCAGCCTGGGGTGGGGGACCGGGGAGCTGTTTTTT. Its translation: CASSLGWGTGELFF.

The V gene is TRBV6-5, the J gene TRBJ1-2; D is unclear. The CDR3 consists of 11 residues. V lost 2 bases and J lost 8, with 6 bases in between. Germline V CDR1 and CDR2: MNHEY, SVGAGI. The CDR3 DNA reads as TGTGCCAGCAGTTACGGTGAAGGCTACACCTTC. As protein: CASSYGEGYTF.

In its sample, this clonotype was seen a few times. The V and J genes are TRBV12-3 or TRBV12-4 and TRBJ1-1, with D tentatively TRBD1 (6 bases). The CDR3 runs 17 residues. V lost 4 bases and J lost 3, with 21 bases in between. CDR3 nucleotide sequence: TGTGCCAGCAGTTCGAGTACAGGGAATTGGGGTGACACTGAAGCTTTCTTT. This encodes CASSSSTGNWGDTEAFF.

A word on this clonotype: Germline and junction disagree at one end, which may indicate a read error. The chain has TRBV6-5 and TRBJ2-3; 11 bases map to TRBD2. The CDR3 runs to 16 residues. Germline V CDR1 and CDR2: MNHEY, SVGAGI. The DNA for the CDR3 is TGTGCCAACAGTCCTATAGCGGGAGGGGACACAGATACGCAGTATTTT. Translated: CANSPIAGGDTDTQYF.

The chain carries TRBV5-4 and TRBJ2-3, with D unresolved. The ends were cut back, 0 bases at V and 2 bases at J, with 1 base in the middle. CDR1 is SGHNT and CDR2 is YYREEE in the germline V gene (reference sequence). This CDR3 has 12 residues. CDR3 in DNA: TGTGCCAGCAGCTTGGACACAGATACGCAGTATTTT. Its protein is CASSLDTDTQYF.

The chain uses TRBV4-1 and TRBJ2-7; D is undetermined. Germline V CDR1 and CDR2: MGHRA, YSYEKL. The CDR3 contains 15 residues. The ends were cut back, 0 bases at V and 1 base at J, with 10 bases in the middle. In DNA, the CDR3 is TGCGCCAGCAGCCAAGATCTGGCAGCATCCTACGAGCAGTACTTC. Translating it yields CASSQDLAASYEQYF.

This clonotype is labeled as medium-sized. The chain couples TRBV7-9 to TRBJ1-1; D remains ambiguous. The CDR3 has 14 amino acids. The V gene lost 3 bases and the J gene lost 0 bases, with 8 bases spanning the gap. Germline V lookup: CDR1 SEHNR, CDR2 FQNEAQ (reference sequence). In DNA, the CDR3 is TGTGCCAGCAGCTTTCTCCAGGTGAACACTGAAGCTTTCTTT. Its translation is CASSFLQVNTEAFF.

V and J are TRBV7-2 and TRBJ1-1, with no clear D. Germline CDR1 is SGHTA and CDR2 is FQGNSA. The CDR3 runs 12 residues. V was cut by 6 bases and J by 6 bases, with 11 bases left in between. In nucleotides, the CDR3 is TGTGCCAGCAGGGACGGCCGACCTGAAGCTTTCTTT. The encoded protein is CASRDGRPEAFF.

In this sample, this clonotype turned up a few times. The rearrangement links TRBV7-2 to TRBJ1-2, with D perhaps matching TRBD1 (6 bases). Germline V gene lookup returns CDR1 SGHTA and CDR2 FQGNSA. V was shortened by 9 bases and J by 5 bases, with 25 bases between the two germline ends. There are 16 residues in the CDR3. CDR3 in DNA: TGTGCCAGGGAAGGACCTGGGACATCTAAAAATTATGGCTACACCTTC. It yields the protein CAREGPGTSKNYGYTF.

V usage is TRBV6-2 or TRBV6-3 and J usage is TRBJ2-7; D tentatively fits TRBD1 or TRBD2 (5 bases each). Trimming left V 6 bases short and J 1 base short, with 10 bases between. In germline, CDR1 is MNHEY, CDR2 SVGEGT. The CDR3 extends over 13 amino acids. For the CDR3, the DNA is TGTGCCAGCAGCCAGGGACCATCCTACGAGCAGTACTTC. As protein: CASSQGPSYEQYF.

This chain uses TRBV12-3 or TRBV12-4 with TRBJ2-1; 11 bases are shared with TRBD1. This CDR3 region has 15 residues. V was clipped by 7 bases and J by 4 bases; unmatched bases: 6. The CDR3 loop reads CASTPRDRGYNEQFF. As DNA, the CDR3 is TGTGCCAGCACCCCTCGGGACAGGGGGTACAATGAGCAGTTCTTC.

The chain uses TRBV24-1 and TRBJ2-1; 9 bases are shared with TRBD2. The V and J ends lost 8 bases and 5 bases, in that order; junction bases with no gene match: 3. Germline V gives CDR1 KGHDR, CDR2 SFDVKD. The CDR3 has 13 residues. Here the CDR3 reads CATKAGGDNEQFF. CDR3 coding DNA: TGTGCCACCAAAGCGGGGGGAGACAATGAGCAGTTCTTC.

This clonotype is medium-sized (0.01 to 0.1%) by share. The chain joins TRBV19 to TRBJ2-1; 9 positions match TRBD2. Germline V gene data show CDR1 as LNHDA and CDR2 as SQIVND (reference sequence). This CDR3 contains 15 residues. V trimming: 7 bases; J trimming: 0 bases; junction bases outside the gene matches: 4. The CDR3 nucleotides read TGTGCCAGTACCCATAGCGGGAGCTCCTACAATGAGCAGTTCTTC. The encoded protein is CASTHSGSSYNEQFF.

The chain combines TRBV4-1 with TRBJ2-7, with 7 bases identical to TRBD1. CDR3 length: 14 residues. Losses at the gene ends were 5 bases for V and 2 bases for J; bases not matched to a gene: 6. The germline V gene has CDR1 MGHRA and CDR2 YSYEKL. CDR3 nucleotide sequence: TGCGCCAGCAGCGTCCGGGACAGACCCTACGAGCAGTACTTC. It translates to CASSVRDRPYEQYF.

With respect to this clonotype: A much larger clone lies one base from this, so it may be a read error. The chain uses TRBV5-1 and TRBJ2-2; D is perhaps TRBD2 (5 bases). Germline CDR1 SGHRS, CDR2 YFSETQ. The CDR3 covers 15 residues. The CDR3 nucleotides are TGCGCCAGCAGCTCCCGACTGGAGAACACCGGGGAGCTGTCTTTT. Translation: CASSSRLENTGELSF.

The chain is built from TRBV4-1 and TRBJ2-1, with D unresolved. CDR1 is MGHRA and CDR2 is YSYEKL in the germline V gene. Between the trimmed V and J ends, which lost 8 bases and 0 bases, there was a span of 11 bases. The CDR3 is 14 residues long. This CDR3 reads CASLGRSSYNEQFF. CDR3 in DNA: TGCGCCAGCCTAGGCAGAAGCTCCTACAATGAGCAGTTCTTC.

The J gene is TRBJ2-7, the V gene TRBV28, with D tentatively TRBD1 or TRBD2 (6 bases each). The CDR3 is 17 residues long. In germline, CDR1 is MDHEN, CDR2 SYDVKM. V shed 5 bases and J shed 4 bases, with 24 bases lying between them. CDR3 protein: CASSGPELSWRGYEQYF. The CDR3, as DNA: TGTGCCAGCAGTGGCCCTGAGCTAAGCTGGAGGGGGTACGAGCAGTACTTC.

This clonotype was detected only a few times. The chain joins TRBV4-1 to TRBJ2-3; the D is unclear. This CDR3 has 13 amino acids. V was clipped by 5 bases and J by 6 bases, with 12 bases between them. Germline V gene data show CDR1 as MGHRA and CDR2 as YSYEKL. The CDR3 sequence is CASSAGIGDTQYF. The CDR3 region has the DNA TGCGCCAGCAGCGCTGGGATTGGGGATACGCAGTATTTT.

This clonotype is labeled as medium-sized. The rearrangement uses TRBV10-3 and TRBJ1-1; D is perhaps TRBD1 (5 bases). The CDR3 totals 16 residues. Germline lookup yields CDR1 ENHRY and CDR2 SYGVKD. Trimming left V 8 bases short and J 0 bases short, with 19 bases between. The CDR3 loop reads CAISQGSGLMNTEAFF. CDR3 nucleotide sequence: TGTGCCATCTCCCAGGGTTCGGGATTGATGAACACTGAAGCTTTCTTT.

The chain carries TRBV18 and TRBJ2-7; 10 bases line up with TRBD2. Germline CDR1 KGHSH, CDR2 LQKENI. The CDR3 loop spans 15 amino acids. J lost 7 bases, V lost 3 bases, and 9 bases had no gene match. CDR3 amino acids: CASSPLAGVPREQYF. CDR3 nucleotides: TGTGCCAGCTCACCGCTAGCGGGAGTACCTCGGGAGCAGTACTTC.

CDR3 nucleotide sequence: TGTGCCAGCACCTCGGCGGGGCCCCCCTACACAGATACGCAGTATTTT. This gives the protein CASTSAGPPYTDTQYF. The chain employs TRBV6-1 and TRBJ2-3, with D perhaps TRBD2 (6 bases). The CDR3 sequence is 16 residues long. Trimming removed 7 bases at V and 2 bases at J, with 19 bases between. CDR1 is MNHNS and CDR2 is SASEGT in the germline V gene.

This clonotype is deemed medium-sized. This chain links TRBV29-1 with TRBJ1-1; no definite D call. V was trimmed by 0 bases and J by 11 bases, leaving 13 bases between them. This CDR3 has 12 amino acids. Germline CDR1 SQVTM, CDR2 ANQGSEA. The CDR3 DNA sequence: TGCAGCGTTGAAGAGGAGTCGTTTAGGGCTTTCTTT. Its translation: CSVEEESFRAFF.

The rearrangement uses TRBV7-3 and TRBJ2-6; D not resolved. V was shortened by 4 bases and J by 0 bases, with 4 bases between the two germline ends. The CDR3 sequence is 14 residues long. Germline-derived CDR1 and CDR2 are SGHTA and FQGTGA. The CDR3 DNA follows: TGTGCCAGCAGCTCGCACTCTGGGGCCAACGTCCTGACTTTC. This gives the protein CASSSHSGANVLTF.

This clonotype is judged medium-sized. V usage is TRBV19 and J usage is TRBJ1-1; D is unresolved. CDR1 is LNHDA, CDR2 SQIVND, per germline (reference sequence). The CDR3 runs to 11 residues. V lost 7 bases, J lost 4 bases, and 7 bases lay in between. The CDR3, as DNA: TGTGCCAGTAAATGGGGCACTGAAGCTTTCTTT. Protein: CASKWGTEAFF.

The chain recombines TRBV4-1 with TRBJ2-5; 8 bases are a match to TRBD2. The ends lost 4 bases at V and 5 bases at J; junction bases unmatched: 9. CDR3 size: 15 residues. Germline lookup yields CDR1 MGHRA and CDR2 YSYEKL. CDR3 amino acids: CASSPTPGGDETQYF. The CDR3 bases are TGCGCCAGCAGCCCAACCCCCGGGGGGGATGAGACCCAGTACTTC.

The chain uses TRBV4-2 and TRBJ1-1; tentatively, D is TRBD1 (5 bases). The CDR3 runs to 13 residues. Germline lookup yields CDR1 LGHNA and CDR2 YNFKEQ. V gave up 4 bases and J gave up 7 bases, with 13 bases separating them. The CDR3 DNA is TGTGCCAGCAGCCCCCCCAGACAGCTTGAAGCTTTCTTT. Its translation: CASSPPRQLEAFF.

This chain connects TRBV3-1 to TRBJ1-1; D may be TRBD1 (6 bases). The CDR3 is made up of 17 amino acids. V was clipped by 4 bases and J by 3 bases, with 21 bases between them. The germline gives CDR1 LGHDT, CDR2 YNNKEL (reference sequence). The CDR3 spells CASSPTSGGRADTEAFF. Here the CDR3 DNA reads TGTGCCAGCAGCCCAACGAGCGGGGGGCGTGCGGACACTGAAGCTTTCTTT.

The genes are TRBV28 and TRBJ1-1, with D perhaps TRBD1 (6 bases). Germline V CDR1 and CDR2: MDHEN, SYDVKM. The ends were cut back, 7 bases at V and 8 bases at J, with 17 bases in the middle. The CDR3 runs to 13 residues. The CDR3 region is CASTLAPGAEAFF. CDR3 sequence (DNA): TGTGCCAGCACCCTTGCCCCGGGGGCAGAAGCTTTCTTT.

The V and J genes are TRBV7-2 and TRBJ2-1, with 7 bases identical to TRBD1. After removal of 1 base from V and 3 bases from J, the junction contained 9 bases not matched to a gene. The CDR3 runs to 17 residues. Germline lookup yields CDR1 SGHTA and CDR2 FQGNSA. CDR3 sequence: CASSLGEQGFIYNEQFF. CDR3 in DNA: TGTGCCAGCAGCTTAGGTGAACAGGGGTTTATCTACAATGAGCAGTTCTTC.

Written as DNA, the CDR3 is TGCAGTGCTAGAGATCATGAGGGGACAAATTACAATGAGCAGTTCTTC. This sequence encodes CSARDHEGTNYNEQFF. This chain joins TRBV20-1 and TRBJ2-1; possible D gene TRBD1, 6 bases. Germline loops: CDR1 DFQATT, CDR2 SNEGSKA (reference sequence). Between the trimmed V and J ends, which lost 0 bases and 4 bases, there was a span of 16 bases. CDR3 length: 16 residues.